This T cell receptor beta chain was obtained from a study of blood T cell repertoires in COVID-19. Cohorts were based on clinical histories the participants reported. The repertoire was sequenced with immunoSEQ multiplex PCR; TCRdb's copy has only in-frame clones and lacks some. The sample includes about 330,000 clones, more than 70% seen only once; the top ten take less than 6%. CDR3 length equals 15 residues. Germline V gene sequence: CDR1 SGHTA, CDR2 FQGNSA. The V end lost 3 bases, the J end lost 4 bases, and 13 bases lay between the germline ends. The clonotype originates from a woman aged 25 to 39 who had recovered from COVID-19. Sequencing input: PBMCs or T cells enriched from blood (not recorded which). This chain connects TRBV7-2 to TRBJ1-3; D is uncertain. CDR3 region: CASSLGALSGNTIYF. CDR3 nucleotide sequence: TGTGCCAGCAGCTTGGGAGCCCTTTCGGGAAACACCATATATTTT.